This record covers a single T cell receptor beta chain. The protocol was immunoSEQ multiplex PCR, while the TCRdb copy is restricted to in-frame clones and leaves out a portion. The sample yields approximately 730,000 clones, approximately 83% seen once. This sample is part of a study of shared T cell receptors in the human thymus. The V end was cut by 0 bases, the J end by 0 bases, with 11 bases between. This CDR3 has 16 amino acids. Germline lookup yields CDR1 MGHRA and CDR2 YSYEKL. The sample was also reused in another study, on human thymus T cells. From that report: Related research has reported that thymic repertoires overlap highly among unrelated individuals.

Sequenced sample: thymocytes. The receptor was derived from a girl in the first two years of life with a congenital heart defect. The chain carries TRBV4-1 and TRBJ1-1; D ambiguous. The CDR3, as DNA: TGCGCCAGCAGCCAAGAAAAAAGCCTTATGAACACTGAAGCTTTCTTT. It encodes CASSQEKSLMNTEAFF.